These 4 T cell receptor beta chains were all obtained from the same sample, sequenced in a study of breast tumors, draining lymph nodes, adjacent tissues (dated by TCRdb to 2015 to 2016). Libraries were made using multiplex PCR. Instrument on record: Illumina HiSeq 2000. TCRdb reanalyzed the raw reads on its own, using fastp at Q25 for trimming and MiXCR for clone calling, and kept in-frame beta chains. Identical CDR3 protein sequences are pooled into one entry, listed with their most common genes and DNA. This sample lists around 300,000 distinct CDR3 sequences; over 25% were detected once. The ten largest make up roughly 1.2% of the sample. The lymph node samples were taken from the axillary draining lymph nodes of breast cancer patients. Sequenced input: axillary lymph node tissue. The receptors were sampled from a female donor with breast cancer. Some clones in this sample may be carry-over from other donors' samples.

This chain links TRBV7-8 with TRBJ1-1; D uncertain. The germline V gene encodes CDR1 SGHVS and CDR2 FQNEAQ. The CDR3 sequence is 14 residues long. V lost 3 bases and J lost 4, with 12 bases in between. CDR3: CASSLAPVSTEAFF. The CDR3 DNA sequence: TGTGCCAGCAGCTTGGCGCCGGTGAGCACTGAAGCTTTCTTT.

The V and J genes are TRBV6-1 and TRBJ1-6, with D unclear. V was shortened by 6 bases and J by 14 bases, with 5 bases between the two germline ends. The CDR3 is made up of 9 amino acids. The V gene's germline CDR1 is MNHNS and CDR2 SASEGT. The CDR3 sequence is CASSLALHF. CDR3 DNA sequence: TGTGCCAGCAGCTTAGCCCTCCACTTT.

This clonotype was seen many times. The chain links TRBV18 to TRBJ2-5, with D perhaps assigned TRBD1 or TRBD2 (5 bases each). CDR1 and CDR2 from the germline V gene are KGHSH and LQKENI. This CDR3 has 15 amino acids. V was shortened by 6 bases and J by 1 base, with 15 bases between the two germline ends. The CDR3 here is CASSLARDLQETQYF. In nucleotides, the CDR3 is TGTGCCAGCTCCCTTGCCAGGGACCTCCAAGAGACCCAGTACTTC.

The chain carries TRBV27 and TRBJ2-1; D is unresolved. V lost 6 bases to trimming and J lost 0 bases, with 12 bases between them. The CDR3 has 15 amino acids. Per the germline V gene, CDR1 is MNHEY and CDR2 is SMNVEV (reference sequence). The CDR3 DNA reads TGTGCCAGCAGCCCTCTGCCGGGCTCCTACAATGAGCAGTTCTTC. Its translation: CASSPLPGSYNEQFF.